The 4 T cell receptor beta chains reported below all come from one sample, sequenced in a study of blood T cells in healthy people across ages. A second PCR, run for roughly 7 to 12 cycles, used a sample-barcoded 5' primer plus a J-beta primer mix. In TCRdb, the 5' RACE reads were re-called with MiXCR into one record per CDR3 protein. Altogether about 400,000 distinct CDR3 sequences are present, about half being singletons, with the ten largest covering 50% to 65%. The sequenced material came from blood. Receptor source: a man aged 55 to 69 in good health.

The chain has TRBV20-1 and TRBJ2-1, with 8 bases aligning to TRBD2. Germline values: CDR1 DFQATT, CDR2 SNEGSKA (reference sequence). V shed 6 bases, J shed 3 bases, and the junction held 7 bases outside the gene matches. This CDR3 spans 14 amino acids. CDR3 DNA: TGCAGTGCGGCGGGACTAGGCCTCTACAATGAGCAGTTCTTC. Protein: CSAAGLGLYNEQFF.

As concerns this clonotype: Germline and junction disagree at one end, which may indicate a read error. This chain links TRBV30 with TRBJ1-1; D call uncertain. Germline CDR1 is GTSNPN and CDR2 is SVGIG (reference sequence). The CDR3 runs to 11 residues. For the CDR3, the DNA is TGTGCCGGGAGTGTAAACACTGAAGCTTTCTTT. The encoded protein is CAGSVNTEAFF.

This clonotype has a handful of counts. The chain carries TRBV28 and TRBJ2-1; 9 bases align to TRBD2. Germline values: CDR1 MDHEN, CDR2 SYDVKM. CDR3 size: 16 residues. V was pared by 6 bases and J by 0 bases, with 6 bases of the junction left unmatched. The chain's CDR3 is CASRTPRGGSYNEQFF. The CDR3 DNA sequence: TGTGCCAGCAGGACCCCGCGGGGGGGCTCCTACAATGAGCAGTTCTTC.

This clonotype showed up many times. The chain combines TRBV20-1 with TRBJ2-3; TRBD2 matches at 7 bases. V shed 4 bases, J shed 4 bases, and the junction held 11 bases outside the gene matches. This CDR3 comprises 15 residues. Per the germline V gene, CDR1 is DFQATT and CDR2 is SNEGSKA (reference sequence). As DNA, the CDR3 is TGCAGTGCTAACCCTTCGGGAGGACCGCCAGATACGCAGTATTTT. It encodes CSANPSGGPPDTQYF.